Listed here are 27 T cell receptor beta chains from one sample, sequenced in a study of T-cell memory formation after mild COVID-19. TCRdb called the 5' RACE reads again in MiXCR, with one record for every CDR3 protein. In the table there are under 450,000 distinct CDR3 sequences, under 25% of which are singletons. Sequenced input: PBMCs or a T cell subset sorted from them (not recorded which). The receptors come from an adult woman who had mild COVID-19 (a few samples of this study predate the infection). Cell type and time point are not known.

This rearrangement joins TRBV21-1 to TRBJ2-2; TRBD1 is the table's D call, not checked against the DNA. TRBV21-1 is given as a pseudogene. The CDR3 totals 14 residues. The CDR3 is CASTRGDNTGELFF. The CDR3 DNA sequence: TGTGCCAGCACACGGGGGGACAACACCGGGGAGCTGTTTTTT.

This chain uses TRBV5-1 with TRBJ1-2; a possible D gene is TRBD1 (6 bases). V gave up 1 base and J gave up 8 bases, with 15 bases separating them. This CDR3 is 14 amino acids long. Germline V gives CDR1 SGHRS, CDR2 YFSETQ. Here the CDR3 DNA reads TGCGCCAGCAGCTTGTCAGGGGCCCGTCAGGGCTACACCTTC. It yields the protein CASSLSGARQGYTF.

This clonotype was recorded a few times. V usage is TRBV18 and J usage is TRBJ2-5, with D maybe TRBD2 (6 bases). CDR3 length equals 14 residues. Germline V CDR1 and CDR2: KGHSH, LQKENI. Deletions cut 6 bases from V and 3 bases from J, with 14 bases between. This CDR3 reads CASSHSGAKETQYF. The CDR3 bases are TGTGCCAGCTCTCACTCGGGAGCCAAAGAGACCCAGTACTTC.

V and J are TRBV27 and TRBJ2-5; 13 bases line up with TRBD2. The CDR3 length is 16 residues. Trimming at V came to 5 bases and at J to 3 bases, leaving 6 bases not matched to a gene. Germline CDR1 reads MNHEY; CDR2 reads SMNVEV (reference sequence). For the CDR3, the DNA is TGTGCCAGCAGTCCCTCACTAGCGGGAGGGAAAGAGACCCAGTACTTC. This codes for CASSPSLAGGKETQYF.

This clonotype has just a few counts. This chain uses TRBV4-2 with TRBJ1-5; D gene unclear. Trimming pared 3 bases from V and 5 bases from J, leaving 8 bases between. There are 13 residues in the CDR3. Germline values: CDR1 LGHNA, CDR2 YNFKEQ. The CDR3 reads CASSQRRDQPQHF. The CDR3 DNA sequence: TGTGCCAGCAGCCAGAGGCGGGATCAGCCCCAGCATTTT.

CDR3 DNA sequence: TGTGCCACCAGCTCCCATCCGGCGGGGGGTTTAGCCAAAAACATTCAGTACTTC. Residues: CATSSHPAGGLAKNIQYF. The rearrangement uses TRBV15 and TRBJ2-4, with 8 nucleotides matching TRBD2. V was clipped by 5 bases and J by 0 bases; unmatched bases: 12. The CDR3 totals 18 residues. Germline lookup yields CDR1 LNHNV and CDR2 YYDKDF (reference sequence).

The chain employs TRBV24-1 and TRBJ1-1; D gene uncertain. The CDR3 is 13 residues long. Germline V CDR1 and CDR2: KGHDR, SFDVKD. V was trimmed by 5 bases and J by 3 bases, leaving 9 bases between them. CDR3 loop: CATSALGDTEAFF. CDR3 bases: TGTGCCACCAGTGCCCTCGGGGACACTGAAGCTTTCTTT.

This clonotype was picked up a small number of times. This sequence joins TRBV5-1 and TRBJ2-1, with 8 nucleotides matching TRBD2. This CDR3 region has 17 residues. The trim removed 0 bases at V and 7 bases at J, leaving 12 bases unmatched. Germline-derived CDR1 and CDR2 are SGHRS and YFSETQ. Written as DNA, the CDR3 is TGCGCCAGCAGCTTGGTTCCAGCGGGAGTTGGTGGGAATGAGCAGTTCTTC. Its translation: CASSLVPAGVGGNEQFF.

The V gene is TRBV20-1, the J gene TRBJ2-7, with unresolved D. V was clipped by 4 bases and J by 3 bases, with 19 bases between them. The length of the CDR3 is 15 residues. Germline-derived CDR1 and CDR2 are DFQATT and SNEGSKA (reference sequence). The CDR3 nucleotides read TGCAGTGCTATACCTAGTGACCCCCCGAACTACGAGCAGTACTTC. Protein sequence: CSAIPSDPPNYEQYF.

This clonotype was picked up a small number of times. V is TRBV12-3 or TRBV12-4 and J is TRBJ2-7; the match to TRBD2 covers 14 bases. CDR3 length: 16 amino acids. Trimming cost V 5 bases and J 4 bases; bases outside gene matches: 7. The CDR3 loop reads CASSGRLAGGLYEQYF. CDR3 bases: TGTGCCAGCAGTGGTCGACTAGCGGGGGGGCTGTACGAGCAGTACTTC.

This clonotype was counted many times. This CDR3 reads CAISGPSGQNTGELFF. The CDR3 nucleotides read TGTGCCATCAGTGGACCTTCGGGACAGAACACCGGGGAGCTGTTTTTT. The V gene is TRBV10-3, the J gene TRBJ2-2; possibly TRBD1 for D (6 bases). CDR3 length: 16 amino acids. Germline V gene sequence: CDR1 ENHRY, CDR2 SYGVKD. The V end lost 4 bases, the J end lost 1 base, and 13 bases lay between the germline ends.

V gene TRBV20-1 combines with J gene TRBJ2-1; D gene ambiguous. Germline V lookup: CDR1 DFQATT, CDR2 SNEGSKA (reference sequence). The CDR3 has 16 amino acids. V was trimmed by 0 bases and J by 6 bases, leaving 18 bases between them. In DNA form, the CDR3 reads TGCAGTGCTAGAGACCTAACTACCACAACACCCAATGAGCAGTTCTTC. Its translation: CSARDLTTTTPNEQFF.

V and J are TRBV2 and TRBJ1-6; D gene ambiguous. Trimming took 7 bases from V and 5 from J, leaving 3 bases between them. The CDR3 has 11 amino acids. Germline lookup yields CDR1 SNHLY and CDR2 FYNNEI. The DNA of the CDR3 is TGTGCCAGCACAAATAATTCACCCCTCCACTTT. It translates to CASTNNSPLHF.

A few counts support this clonotype. This chain uses TRBV10-3 with TRBJ2-3, with D maybe TRBD2 (6 bases). The CDR3 has 14 amino acids. Germline CDR1 reads ENHRY; CDR2 reads SYGVKD. V lost 6 bases and J 2 bases, leaving 12 bases between the germline ends. CDR3 coding DNA: TGTGCCATCAGACTGGGGACTCACACAGATACGCAGTATTTT. Protein product: CAIRLGTHTDTQYF.

This chain joins TRBV12-3 or TRBV12-4 and TRBJ1-5; no definite D call. Trimming shortened V by 7 bases and J by 9 bases, and 19 bases separated the two germline ends. CDR3 length: 14 amino acids. Written as DNA, the CDR3 is TGTGCCAGCACCTTGAGTGGGCCGGATTGGCCCCAGCATTTT. It codes for CASTLSGPDWPQHF.

This clonotype was seen a handful of times. The rearrangement links TRBV7-6 to TRBJ2-7, with D possibly matching TRBD1 (5 bases). V was trimmed by 4 bases and J by 6 bases, leaving 19 bases between them. Germline lookup yields CDR1 SGHVS and CDR2 FNYEAQ. There are 15 residues in the CDR3. The CDR3 bases are TGTGCCAGCAGCTCCCGTTTTCGAGAAGGGGCCGAGCAGTACTTC. This codes for CASSSRFREGAEQYF.

The chain employs TRBV2 and TRBJ2-3, with D possibly TRBD2 on 5 matching bases. Trimming took off 5 bases at V and 1 base at J, with 13 bases between the two ends. This CDR3 comprises 15 residues. The germline V gene has CDR1 SNHLY and CDR2 FYNNEI. The CDR3 coding sequence is TGTGCCAGCAGTAGCGGTCGGCTCGGCACAGATACGCAGTATTTT. Translating it yields CASSSGRLGTDTQYF.

V usage is TRBV6-5 and J usage is TRBJ1-6; D unresolved. The CDR3 sequence is 16 residues long. Per germline, CDR1 MNHEY and CDR2 SVGAGI. V lost 6 bases and J lost 6, with 18 bases in between. The CDR3 sequence: CASSPRHFLANSPLHF. The CDR3 nucleotides read TGTGCCAGCAGCCCCCGTCACTTTTTAGCTAATTCACCCCTCCACTTT.

The V call is TRBV21-1, the J call TRBJ1-5. TRBV21-1 is reported as a pseudogene. The CDR3 sequence is 17 residues long. The CDR3 region is CASSKEKGTNSNQPQHF. CDR3 DNA: TGTGCCAGCAGCAAAGAAAAGGGGACTAATAGCAATCAGCCCCAGCATTTT.

This clonotype showed up just a few times. One end of the junction varies from germline; a read error may be responsible. The V and J genes are TRBV5-5 and TRBJ1-2, with D possibly being TRBD1 (6 bases). Per the germline V gene, CDR1 is SGHKS and CDR2 is YYEKEE (reference sequence). This CDR3 is 14 amino acids long. The CDR3: CASSLATGTLGVIF. CDR3 nucleotides: TGTGCCAGCAGCTTGGCCACCGGGACACTAGGCGTGATCTTC.

The J gene is TRBJ1-4, the V gene TRBV3-1; D call uncertain. Germline lookup yields CDR1 LGHDT and CDR2 YNNKEL (reference sequence). The CDR3 runs 16 residues. The ends were cut back, 4 bases at V and 0 bases at J, with 12 bases in the middle. In DNA, the CDR3 is TGTGCCAGCAGCCTCCACGGATTTGCAACTAATGAAAAACTGTTTTTT. Encoded protein: CASSLHGFATNEKLFF.

The V gene is TRBV7-9, the J gene TRBJ2-5; 10 positions agree with TRBD2. The germline gives CDR1 SEHNR, CDR2 FQNEAQ (reference sequence). Trimming removed 1 base from V and 5 bases from J; junction bases left unmatched: 4. CDR3 length: 15 amino acids. In DNA form, the CDR3 reads TGTGCCAGCAGCTTAGTTACTAGCGGGATGGAGACCCAGTACTTC. It is translated as CASSLVTSGMETQYF.

This clonotype was seen a few times. V gene TRBV5-5 combines with J gene TRBJ2-4, with D possibly being TRBD1 or TRBD2 (5 bases each). Trimming removed 4 bases at V and 6 bases at J, with 17 bases between. The germline gives CDR1 SGHKS, CDR2 YYEKEE (reference sequence). CDR3 size: 15 residues. The CDR3 is CASSPSWGRGNIQYF. In DNA, the CDR3 is TGTGCCAGCAGCCCCTCTTGGGGACGGGGAAACATTCAGTACTTC.

This clonotype has a count of ten or more. V usage is TRBV5-5 and J usage is TRBJ2-7; D call uncertain. The V and J ends lost 3 bases and 3 bases respectively, with 4 bases between them. Germline CDR1 reads SGHKS; CDR2 reads YYEKEE (reference sequence). The CDR3 runs 11 residues. The CDR3 bases are TGTGCCAGCAGCTCCTACTACGAGCAGTACTTC. It encodes CASSSYYEQYF.

This chain joins TRBV27 and TRBJ2-1; 8 bases are shared with TRBD2. This CDR3 is 14 amino acids long. From germline, CDR1 is MNHEY and CDR2 SMNVEV (reference sequence). V shed 10 bases and J 4 bases; nucleotides not matched to a gene: 9. The CDR3 protein is CATSGLGGYNEQFF. Here the CDR3 DNA reads TGTGCCACCTCGGGACTAGGGGGATACAATGAGCAGTTCTTC.

The chain employs TRBV7-6 and TRBJ2-1; 7 nucleotides agree with TRBD2. V was clipped by 4 bases and J by 5 bases; unmatched bases: 8. There are 15 residues in the CDR3. Germline-derived CDR1 and CDR2 are SGHVS and FNYEAQ. CDR3 sequence reads: CASSSSGRIHNEQFF. In nucleotides, the CDR3 is TGTGCCAGCAGCTCTAGCGGACGGATACACAATGAGCAGTTCTTC.

This clonotype appeared once. The rearrangement uses TRBV24-1 and TRBJ1-2; 8 bases align to TRBD1. The CDR3 loop spans 15 amino acids. Germline lookup yields CDR1 KGHDR and CDR2 SFDVKD. V lost 4 bases and J lost 3; bases outside the gene matches: 6. The CDR3 region is CATSDQGAMDYGYTF. CDR3 sequence (DNA): TGTGCCACCAGTGACCAGGGGGCGATGGACTATGGCTACACCTTC.